Following are 6 T cell receptor beta chains from one sample sequenced in a study of control samples from healthy donors and cancer patients. Sequencing used immunoSEQ multiplex PCR; TCRdb keeps in-frame clones, though not all of them. The data hold about 410,000 clones, with about nine tenths observed a single time. Input material: PBMCs. The receptors come from a man aged 40-50 years with head and neck cancer.

This clone was seen once. The genes are TRBV24-1 and TRBJ2-3; 10 bases line up with TRBD1. The CDR3 has 18 residues. Losses at the gene ends were 3 bases for V and 6 bases for J; bases not matched to a gene: 14. CDR1 and CDR2 (germline): KGHDR, SFDVKD. CDR3 region: CATSDTGTGVIAPDTQYF. CDR3 coding DNA: TGTGCCACCAGTGATACCGGGACAGGGGTGATTGCGCCTGATACGCAGTATTTT.

The chain has TRBV18 and TRBJ2-7; D possibly uses TRBD1 or TRBD2 (5 bases each). The CDR3 is 16 residues long. Germline-derived CDR1 and CDR2 are KGHSH and LQKENI. Deletions cut 2 bases from V and 4 bases from J, with 18 bases between. This chain's CDR3 is CASSPNPEAGRYEQYF. The CDR3, as DNA: TGTGCCAGCTCACCAAATCCAGAGGCAGGGAGATACGAGCAGTACTTC.

The genes are TRBV28 and TRBJ1-1; D unresolved. Germline V gene sequence: CDR1 MDHEN, CDR2 SYDVKM. The germline V and J ends were trimmed by 8 bases and 1 base, with 14 bases remaining between them. The CDR3 is 14 residues long. The CDR3 sequence is CASAPGPTNTEAFF. Here the CDR3 DNA reads TGTGCCAGCGCCCCTGGACCGACGAACACTGAAGCTTTCTTT.

This chain uses TRBV6-6 with TRBJ1-2, with D perhaps matching TRBD1 (6 bases). Trimming shortened V by 6 bases and J by 7 bases, and 12 bases separated the two germline ends. CDR3 length equals 12 residues. CDR1 is MNHNY and CDR2 is SVGAGI in the germline V gene (reference sequence). The CDR3 bases are TGTGCCAGCAGACAACAGGGTCCTGGCTACACCTTC. This encodes CASRQQGPGYTF.

The rearrangement joins TRBV6-1 to TRBJ1-6; weak D call: TRBD1 (6 bases). V was pared by 3 bases and J by 12 bases, with 18 bases between. The CDR3 contains 15 residues. CDR1 and CDR2 (germline): MNHNS, SASEGT. CDR3 sequence: CASSDPGRGLEPLHF. CDR3 DNA: TGTGCCAGCAGTGATCCTGGCAGGGGCCTGGAACCCCTCCACTTT.

V gene TRBV13 combines with J gene TRBJ2-5; TRBD2 matches 9 bases. This CDR3 region has 14 residues. V shed 6 bases, J shed 1 base, and the junction held 3 bases outside the gene matches. CDR1 PRHDT and CDR2 FYEKMQ come from the germline V gene (reference sequence). CDR3 protein: CASRQTSGQETQYF. CDR3 sequence (DNA): TGTGCCAGCAGGCAGACTAGCGGCCAAGAGACCCAGTACTTC.